One T cell receptor (beta chain) is described in this entry. TCRbeta library construction was performed incorporating unique molecular identifiers. Each CDR3 protein gets one entry after TCRdb re-called the PCR reads with MiXCR. The sample has some 500,000 distinct CDR3 sequences, 18% seen once. The sample comes from a study of T-cell reconstitution after alpha-beta-depleted transplantation in children. This CDR3 is built from 12 residues. Trimming stripped 6 bases from V and 3 bases from J, with 9 bases between. Looked up from germline, CDR1 is SGDLS and CDR2 is YYNGEE. V is TRBV9 and J is TRBJ1-1; possible D gene TRBD1, 5 bases. The specimen comprised PBMCs from the stem cell graft donor, sampled from the stem cell graft. The source is a human donor who donated a stem cell graft to a child with acute lymphoblastic leukemia. CDR3 residues: CASMGQDTEAFF. The CDR3 region has the DNA TGTGCCAGCATGGGGCAGGACACTGAAGCTTTCTTT.